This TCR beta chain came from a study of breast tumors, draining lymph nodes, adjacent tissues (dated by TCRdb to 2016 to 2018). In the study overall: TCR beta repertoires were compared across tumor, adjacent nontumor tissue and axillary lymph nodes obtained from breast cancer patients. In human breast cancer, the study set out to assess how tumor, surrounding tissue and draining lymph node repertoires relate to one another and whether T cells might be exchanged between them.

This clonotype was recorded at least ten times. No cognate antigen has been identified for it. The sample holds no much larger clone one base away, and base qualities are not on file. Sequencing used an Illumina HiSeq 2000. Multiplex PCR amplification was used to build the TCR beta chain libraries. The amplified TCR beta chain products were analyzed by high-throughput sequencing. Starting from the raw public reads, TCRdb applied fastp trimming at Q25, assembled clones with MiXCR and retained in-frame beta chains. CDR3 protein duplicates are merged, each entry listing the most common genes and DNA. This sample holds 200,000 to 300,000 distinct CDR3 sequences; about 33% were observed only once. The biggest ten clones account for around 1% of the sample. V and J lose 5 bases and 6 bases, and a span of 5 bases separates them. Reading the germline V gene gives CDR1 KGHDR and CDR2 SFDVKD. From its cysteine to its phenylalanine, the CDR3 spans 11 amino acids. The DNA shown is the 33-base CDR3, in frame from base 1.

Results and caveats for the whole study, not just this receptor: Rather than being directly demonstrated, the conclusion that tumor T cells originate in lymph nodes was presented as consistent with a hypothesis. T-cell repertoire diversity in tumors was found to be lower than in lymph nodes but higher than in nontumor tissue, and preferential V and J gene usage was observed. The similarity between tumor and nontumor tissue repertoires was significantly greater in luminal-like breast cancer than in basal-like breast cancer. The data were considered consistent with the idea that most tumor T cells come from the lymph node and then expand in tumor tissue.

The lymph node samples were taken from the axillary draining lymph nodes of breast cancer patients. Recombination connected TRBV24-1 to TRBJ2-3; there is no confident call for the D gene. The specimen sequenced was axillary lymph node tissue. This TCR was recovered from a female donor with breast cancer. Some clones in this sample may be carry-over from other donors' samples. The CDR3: CATSGYDTQYF. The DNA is TGTGCCACCAGTGGGTATGATACGCAGTATTTT.